These 3 T cell receptor beta chains were all obtained from the same sample, sequenced in a study of Graves' ophthalmopathy and Graves' hyperthyroidism. CDR3 regions of TCR beta were amplified from RNA transcripts. A first-round RT-PCR used HTBI primers, followed by a second-round multiplex PCR. TCRdb recomputed calls from the multiplex PCR reads with MiXCR, one row per CDR3 protein. Of roughly 500,000 distinct CDR3 sequences listed, under 15% were seen once; the top ten hold 9.8%. Sequenced: blood. All receptors derive from a woman younger than 45 with Graves' ophthalmopathy.

Comment on this clonotype: Since a much larger clone is just one base distant, this may be a read error. This chain uses TRBV12-3 or TRBV12-4 with TRBJ1-5; the D is unclear. The CDR3 contains 14 residues. The CDR3 protein is CASSLDSLDQPQNF. The CDR3 nucleotides read TGTGCCAGCAGTTTAGATTCCCTGGATCAGCCCCAGAATTTT.

The chain couples TRBV29-1 to TRBJ2-7; 9 nucleotides agree with TRBD2. This CDR3 is built from 15 residues. Germline V gene lookup returns CDR1 SQVTM and CDR2 ANQGSEA. V lost 4 bases to trimming and J lost 4 bases; unmatched junction nucleotides: 11. The CDR3 coding sequence is TGCAGCGTTGGTGTTAGCGGGAGAGGAGCGTACGAGCAGTACTTC. Encoded protein: CSVGVSGRGAYEQYF.

Ten or more counts support this clonotype. The chain links TRBV20-1 to TRBJ2-7; perhaps TRBD1 as D (5 bases). The CDR3 extends over 12 amino acids. V lost 6 bases to trimming and J lost 1 base, with 10 bases between them. CDR1 is DFQATT and CDR2 is SNEGSKA in the germline V gene (reference sequence). This chain's CDR3 is CSAATGSYEQYF. The DNA for the CDR3 is TGCAGTGCCGCAACAGGTTCCTACGAGCAGTACTTC.